These 8 T cell receptor beta chains were sequenced from one sample in a study of T-cell reconstitution after alpha-beta-depleted transplantation in children. TCRbeta library construction was performed incorporating unique molecular identifiers. TCRdb re-called the PCR reads with MiXCR, one entry per CDR3 protein. The sample lists fewer than 700,000 distinct CDR3 sequences, 10% to 15% occurring once. The source material was PBMCs, mostly from graft donor cells, sampled 360 days after TCRalphabeta/CD19-depleted stem cell transplant. These receptors were taken from a male patient aged 10 to 17 who had a stem cell transplant for acute myeloid leukemia, so the T cells may come from the graft donor.

A few counts support this clonotype. The rearrangement links TRBV6-5 to TRBJ2-1; D unclear. Germline CDR1 reads MNHEY; CDR2 reads SVGAGI. The V and J ends lost 0 bases and 7 bases respectively, with 10 bases between them. The CDR3 is made up of 14 amino acids. As DNA, the CDR3 is TGTGCCAGCAGTTACTCGGCTCGGGTGAATGAGCAGTTCTTC. It translates to CASSYSARVNEQFF.

The V call is TRBV20-1, the J call TRBJ2-7, with 10 nucleotides matching TRBD1. Germline lookup yields CDR1 DFQATT and CDR2 SNEGSKA (reference sequence). The CDR3 loop spans 15 amino acids. V trimming: 1 base; J trimming: 3 bases; junction bases outside the gene matches: 6. The CDR3 spells CSARGGQGFHYEQYF. CDR3 nucleotide sequence: TGCAGTGCTAGAGGGGGACAGGGGTTCCACTACGAGCAGTACTTC.

The chain is built from TRBV5-5 and TRBJ2-5, with D unresolved. This CDR3 has 15 amino acids. Germline CDR1 SGHKS, CDR2 YYEKEE (reference sequence). The germline V and J ends were trimmed by 1 base and 0 bases, with 10 bases remaining between them. The chain's CDR3 is CASSLPATYQETQYF. CDR3 sequence (DNA): TGTGCCAGCAGCTTGCCGGCCACCTACCAAGAGACCCAGTACTTC.

This clonotype was detected only a few times. This chain links TRBV11-1 with TRBJ2-1, with TRBD1 identical over 7 bases. The germline gives CDR1 SGHAT, CDR2 FQDESV (reference sequence). J was trimmed by 3 bases and V by 3 bases; bases with no gene match: 20. The CDR3 is 20 residues long. This CDR3 reads CASSLANSSKTGWLYNEQFF. CDR3 nucleotide sequence: TGTGCCAGCAGCTTGGCAAATAGCTCAAAGACAGGGTGGCTCTACAATGAGCAGTTCTTC.

V is TRBV28 and J is TRBJ2-1, with 11 bases identical to TRBD2. The CDR3 is made up of 15 amino acids. Trimming took 6 bases from V and 8 from J; bases not matched to a gene: 9. The germline gives CDR1 MDHEN, CDR2 SYDVKM. CDR3 loop: CASSSQLAGDDEQFF. The CDR3 bases are TGTGCCAGCAGCTCACAACTAGCGGGAGATGATGAGCAGTTCTTC.

The sample holds a few counts of this clonotype. V is TRBV29-1 and J is TRBJ2-3, with D unresolved. V was trimmed by 0 bases and J by 0 bases, leaving 4 bases between them. This CDR3 has 13 amino acids. Germline CDR1 is SQVTM and CDR2 is ANQGSEA. The CDR3 protein is CSVEDPSTDTQYF. The CDR3 nucleotides read TGCAGCGTTGAAGATCCAAGCACAGATACGCAGTATTTT.

This clonotype has a count of ten or more. This chain links TRBV11-2 with TRBJ2-1; D gene unclear. Germline lookup yields CDR1 SGHAT and CDR2 FQNNGV. Deletions cut 5 bases from V and 9 bases from J, with 8 bases between. The CDR3 is made up of 11 amino acids. CDR3 protein: CASSPLSEQFF. CDR3 nucleotide sequence: TGTGCCAGCAGCCCCTTGAGTGAGCAGTTCTTC.

The rearrangement links TRBV20-1 to TRBJ1-4; a weak D match, TRBD1 (5 bases). CDR1 is DFQATT, CDR2 SNEGSKA, per germline (reference sequence). This CDR3 region has 13 residues. Trimming took 6 bases from V and 0 from J, leaving 8 bases between them. The CDR3 nucleotides read TGCAGTGCCGGGGCGGCAACTAATGAAAAACTGTTTTTT. This translates into CSAGAATNEKLFF.